This T cell receptor beta chain is drawn from a study of shared clonotypes between healthy human individuals. General observations from the study: On the whole, naive subsets had larger estimated richness than memory subsets had.

Regarding this clone: Its specificity is unknown.

Only in-frame clones appear in the TCRdb table, and some are missing; sequencing was by immunoSEQ multiplex PCR. Here the sample spans roughly 1,800,000 clones, about 95% being singletons. CDR3 length: 18 amino acids. Germline values: CDR1 SGHRS, CDR2 YFSETQ. Losses at the gene ends were 3 bases for V and 0 bases for J; bases not matched to a gene: 7. Cells designated naive CD8 were CD45RO-negative and were positively selected for CCR7, with terminally differentiated effector memory CD45RA+ cells excluded. The source material was naive CD8+ T cells sorted from blood. This TCR came from a young man in good health. The chain is built from TRBV5-1 and TRBJ2-1; 12 nucleotides align to TRBD2. CDR3 in DNA: TGCGCCAGCAGCTCCAGGCTAGCGGGAGGGAACTCCTACAATGAGCAGTTCTTC. It translates to CASSSRLAGGNSYNEQFF.